This TCR beta chain was observed in a study of T cell repertoires in cytomegalovirus infection. Study context: Recently identified HLA-C-restricted CMV epitopes were used, and well-studied HLA-B-restricted CMV epitopes were used as well. Both a matching HLA type and CMV infection were indicated by public TCR beta signatures.

A note on this clonotype: Its antigen is still unknown.

TCRdb processed the reads anew with MiXCR; each CDR3 protein has one entry. The top ten clones hold roughly 13% of a sample with approximately 1,000,000 distinct CDR3 sequences, 31% of them seen once. Germline values: CDR1 SGHAT, CDR2 FQNNGV. Trimming stripped 1 base from V and 0 bases from J, with 10 bases between. The CDR3 runs to 17 residues. Study results and limitations: Cumulative frequency (of public TCR beta family members) identified carriers of CMV plus the relevant HLA.

The chain links TRBV11-2 to TRBJ2-6; tentatively, D is TRBD1 (6 bases). This receptor was obtained from a human donor in good health (CMV status not recorded). Some clones in this sample may be carry-over from other donors' samples. This specimen consisted of cultured CD8+ T cells from PBMCs, obtained from culture after CMV antigen stimulation. This chain's CDR3 is CASSLGQVLSGANVLTF. In DNA form, the CDR3 reads TGTGCCAGCAGCTTAGGACAGGTCCTCTCTGGGGCCAACGTCCTGACTTTC.